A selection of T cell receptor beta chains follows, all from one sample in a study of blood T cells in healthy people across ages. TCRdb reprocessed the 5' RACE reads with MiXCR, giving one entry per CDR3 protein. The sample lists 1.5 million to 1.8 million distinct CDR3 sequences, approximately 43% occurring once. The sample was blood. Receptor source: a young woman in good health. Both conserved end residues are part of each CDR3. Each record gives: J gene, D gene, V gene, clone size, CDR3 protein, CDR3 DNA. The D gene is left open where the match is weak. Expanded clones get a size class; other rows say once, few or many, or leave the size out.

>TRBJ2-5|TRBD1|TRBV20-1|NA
CSAREGGLLETQYF
TGCAGTGCCAGAGAAGGGGGCTTGTTGGAGACCCAGTACTTC
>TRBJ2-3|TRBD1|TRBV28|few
CASSGFGTGGDSDTQYF
TGTGCCAGCAGTGGCTTTGGGACAGGGGGCGACTCAGATACGCAGTATTTT
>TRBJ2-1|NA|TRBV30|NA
CAWTGGFNEQFF
TGTGCCTGGACAGGTGGGTTTAATGAGCAGTTCTTC
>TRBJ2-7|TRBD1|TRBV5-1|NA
CASSAPGQVSYEQYF
TGCGCCAGCAGCGCCCCGGGACAGGTCTCCTACGAGCAGTACTTC
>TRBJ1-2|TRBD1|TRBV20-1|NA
CSAQLGAGGAQGYTF
TGCAGTGCTCAGCTCGGGGCAGGGGGAGCCCAGGGCTACACCTTC
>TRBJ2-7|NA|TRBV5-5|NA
CASSVSYGYEQYF
TGTGCCAGCAGCGTTTCATATGGCTACGAGCAGTACTTC
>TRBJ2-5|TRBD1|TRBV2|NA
CASSDGQGGTQYF
TGTGCCAGCAGTGACGGACAGGGAGGGACCCAGTACTTC
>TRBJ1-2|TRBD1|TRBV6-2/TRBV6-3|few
CASSTGQGRRYTF
TGTGCCAGCAGTACAGGACAGGGTCGGCGCTACACCTTC
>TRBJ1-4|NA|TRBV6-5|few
CASRLRQTNEKLFF
TGTGCCAGCAGGCTCCGACAAACTAATGAAAAACTGTTTTTT
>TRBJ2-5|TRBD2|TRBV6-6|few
CASRSIAGGGETQYF
TGTGCCAGCAGATCCATCGCCGGGGGGGGAGAGACCCAGTACTTC
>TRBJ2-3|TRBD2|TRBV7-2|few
CASRPGLAGTDTQYF
TGTGCCAGCAGGCCCGGACTAGCCGGTACAGATACGCAGTATTTT
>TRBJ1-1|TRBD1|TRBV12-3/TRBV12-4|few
CASSSQKGQTEAFF
TGTGCCAGCAGTTCCCAAAAGGGACAGACTGAAGCTTTCTTT
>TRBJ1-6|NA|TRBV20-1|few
CSARRQDNSYNSPLHF
TGCAGTGCTAGGCGACAGGACAACTCCTATAATTCACCCCTCCACTTT
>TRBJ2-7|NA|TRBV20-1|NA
CSAREGAYERYF
TGCAGTGCTAGAGAAGGGGCCTACGAGCGGTACTTC
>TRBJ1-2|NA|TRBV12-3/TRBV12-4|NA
CASRTGGRLVCTF
TGTGCCAGCAGGACGGGGGGACGCCTGGTTTGCACCTTC
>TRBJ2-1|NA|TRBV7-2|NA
CASSRLARDEQFF
TGTGCCAGCAGCCGGTTAGCTCGCGACGAGCAGTTCTTC
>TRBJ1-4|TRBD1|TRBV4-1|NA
CASSLRDRLTATNEKLFF
TGCGCCAGCAGCCTCCGGGACAGACTAACTGCAACTAATGAAAAACTGTTTTTT
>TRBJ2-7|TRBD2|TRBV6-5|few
CASSLSGGPLEQYF
TGTGCCAGCAGTTTAAGCGGGGGCCCCCTCGAGCAGTACTTC
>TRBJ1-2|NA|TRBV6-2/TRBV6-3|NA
CASSYNTGSTYGYTF
TGTGCCAGCAGTTATAATACGGGTTCAACGTATGGCTACACCTTC
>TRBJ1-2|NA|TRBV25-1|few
CASSEFGGDYGYTF
TGTGCCAGCAGTGAATTCGGAGGAGACTATGGCTACACCTTC
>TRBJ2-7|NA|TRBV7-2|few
CASSASGTGPGEQYF
TGTGCCAGCAGCGCTTCCGGGACCGGTCCTGGCGAGCAGTACTTC
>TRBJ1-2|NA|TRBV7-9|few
CASSLGSSRYTF
TGTGCCAGCAGCTTAGGGTCTAGCCGCTACACCTTC
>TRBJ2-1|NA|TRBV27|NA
CASSSRTPLRDEQFF
TGTGCCAGCAGTTCCCGGACTCCTTTGAGAGATGAGCAGTTCTTC
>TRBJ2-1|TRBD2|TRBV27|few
CASGIPGGGNNEQFF
TGTGCCAGCGGGATCCCTGGGGGGGGAAACAATGAGCAGTTCTTC
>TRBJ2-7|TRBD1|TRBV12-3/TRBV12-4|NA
CASKRQGLFYEQYF
TGTGCCAGCAAAAGACAGGGTTTGTTCTACGAGCAGTACTTC
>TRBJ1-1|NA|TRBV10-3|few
CAISESSRATEAFF
TGTGCCATCAGTGAGTCGAGCAGGGCCACTGAAGCTTTCTTT
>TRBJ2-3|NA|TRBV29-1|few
CSVVIFPGGVLTDTQYF
TGCAGCGTTGTAATTTTCCCGGGGGGCGTCCTGACAGATACGCAGTATTTT
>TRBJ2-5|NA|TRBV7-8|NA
CASSPWGRNEETQYF
TGTGCCAGCAGCCCCTGGGGGAGAAATGAGGAGACCCAGTACTTC
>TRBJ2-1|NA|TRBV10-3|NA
CAISDQLARSYNERFF
TGTGCCATCAGTGATCAGCTAGCGCGGTCCTACAATGAGCGGTTCTTC
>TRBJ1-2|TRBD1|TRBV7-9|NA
CASSLWGTGSGGYTF
TGTGCCAGCAGCTTATGGGGGACAGGGTCTGGAGGCTACACCTTC
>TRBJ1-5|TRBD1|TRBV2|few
CASTEFGQGQQPQHF
TGTGCCAGCACCGAATTCGGACAGGGTCAACAGCCCCAGCATTTT
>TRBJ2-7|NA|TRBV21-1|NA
CASSKRVGGPYEQYF
TGTGCCAGCAGCAAACGTGTGGGGGGTCCCTACGAGCAGTACTTC
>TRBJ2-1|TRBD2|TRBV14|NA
CASSQGPLAGMVEFF
TGTGCCAGCAGCCAAGGGCCACTAGCGGGGATGGTTGAGTTCTTC
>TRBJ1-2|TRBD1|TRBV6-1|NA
CASSTGQATSYGYTF
TGTGCCAGCAGTACGGGACAGGCCACCAGCTATGGCTACACCTTC
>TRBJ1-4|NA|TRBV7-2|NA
CASSLSQGGAEKLFF
TGTGCCAGCAGCTTATCGCAGGGCGGAGCCGAAAAACTGTTTTTT
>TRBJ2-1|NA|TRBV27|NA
CASSSSTEPYNEQFF
NA
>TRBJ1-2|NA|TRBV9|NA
CASTITPAGFHYGYTF
TGTGCCAGCACCATAACTCCGGCCGGATTTCACTATGGCTACACCTTC
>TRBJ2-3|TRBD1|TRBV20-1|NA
CSASNTGGSTDTQYF
TGCAGTGCTAGTAATACAGGGGGAAGTACAGATACGCAGTATTTT
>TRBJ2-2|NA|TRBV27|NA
CASKSTGELFF
TGTGCCAGCAAGAGTACCGGGGAGCTGTTTTTT
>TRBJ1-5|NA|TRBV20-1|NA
CSASLNPYQPQHF
TGCAGTGCTAGTCTGAACCCTTATCAGCCCCAGCATTTT
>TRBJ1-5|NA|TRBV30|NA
CAWSVRSNQPQHF
TGTGCCTGGAGTGTCCGTAGCAATCAGCCCCAGCATTTT
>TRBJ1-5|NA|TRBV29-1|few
CSVEDRPRSNQPQHF
TGCAGCGTTGAAGATAGGCCGAGGAGCAATCAGCCCCAGCATTTT
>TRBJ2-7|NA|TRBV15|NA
CATSRKQASDEQYF
TGTGCCACCAGCAGAAAACAGGCATCCGACGAGCAGTATTTC
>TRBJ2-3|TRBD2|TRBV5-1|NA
CASSLVFGGTTDTQYF
TGCGCCAGCAGCTTGGTTTTCGGGGGGACCACAGATACGCAGTATTTT
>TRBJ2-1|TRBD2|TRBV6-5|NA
CASGLYPGGTVNEQFF
TGTGCCAGCGGGCTTTACCCCGGGGGGACGGTGAATGAGCAGTTCTTC
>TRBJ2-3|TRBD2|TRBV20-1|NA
CSARDPPRVAGADTQYF
TGCAGTGCTAGAGATCCCCCGAGGGTAGCGGGAGCAGATACGCAGTATTTT
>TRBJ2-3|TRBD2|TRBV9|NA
CASSVGSLAGGRKDTQYF
TGTGCCAGCAGCGTAGGTTCACTAGCGGGAGGGCGTAAAGATACGCAGTATTTT
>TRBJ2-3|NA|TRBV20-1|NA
CSASRGGTSTDTQYF
TGCAGTGCCTCTCGTGGCGGGACTAGCACAGATACGCAGTATTTT
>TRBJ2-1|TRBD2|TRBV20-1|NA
CSARRSTSGFYNEQFF
TGCAGTGCTAGACGTTCAACTAGCGGGTTCTACAATGAGCAGTTCTTC
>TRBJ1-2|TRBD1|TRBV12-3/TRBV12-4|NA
CASRPGGIYGYTF
TGTGCCAGCAGGCCAGGGGGCATCTATGGCTACACCTTC
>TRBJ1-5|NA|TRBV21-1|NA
CASSEGGTGMDQPQHF
TGTGCCAGCAGCGAGGGAGGGACAGGGATGGATCAGCCCCAGCATTTT
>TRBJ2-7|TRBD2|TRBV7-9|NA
CASSYQNSGNHEQYF
TGTGCCAGCAGCTACCAAAATAGCGGGAACCACGAGCAGTACTTC
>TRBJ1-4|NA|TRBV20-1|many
CSARSGTSTNEKLFF
TGCAGTGCTAGATCCGGGACGTCAACTAATGAAAAACTGTTTTTT
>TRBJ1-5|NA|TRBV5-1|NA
CASSLTPDEPQHF
TGCGCCAGCAGCTTGACCCCTGATGAGCCCCAGCATTTT
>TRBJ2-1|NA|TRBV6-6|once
CASYPARGAMLDEQFF
TGTGCCAGCTATCCTGCCAGGGGGGCCATGTTGGATGAGCAGTTCTTC
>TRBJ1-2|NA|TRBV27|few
CASSLSGGWGYTF
TGTGCCAGCAGTTTATCAGGGGGTTGGGGCTACACCTTC
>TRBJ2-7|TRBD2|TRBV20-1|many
CSARSLAGYEQYF
TGCAGTGCTAGGTCACTAGCGGGCTACGAGCAGTACTTC
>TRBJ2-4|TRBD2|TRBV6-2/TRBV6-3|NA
CASRTRTSGEWYF
TGTGCCAGCAGAACCCGGACTAGCGGGGAATGGTACTTC
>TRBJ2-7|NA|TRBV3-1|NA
CASSQFVGPNYEQYF
TGTGCCAGCAGCCAATTTGTTGGGCCGAACTACGAGCAGTACTTC